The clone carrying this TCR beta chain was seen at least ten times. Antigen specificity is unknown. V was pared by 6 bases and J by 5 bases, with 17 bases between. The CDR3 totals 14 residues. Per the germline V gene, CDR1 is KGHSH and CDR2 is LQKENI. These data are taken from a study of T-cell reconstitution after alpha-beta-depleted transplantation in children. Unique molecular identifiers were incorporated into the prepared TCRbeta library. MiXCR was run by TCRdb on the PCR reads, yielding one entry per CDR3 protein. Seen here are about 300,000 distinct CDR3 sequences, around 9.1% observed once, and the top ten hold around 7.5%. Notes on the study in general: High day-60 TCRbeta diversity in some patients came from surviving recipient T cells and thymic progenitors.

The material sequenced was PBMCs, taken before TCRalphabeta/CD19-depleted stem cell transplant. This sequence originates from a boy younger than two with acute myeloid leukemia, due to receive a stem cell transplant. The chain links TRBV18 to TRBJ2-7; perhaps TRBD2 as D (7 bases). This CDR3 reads CASSPGGRPDEQYF. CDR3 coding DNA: TGTGCCAGCTCTCCCGGGGGGCGCCCCGACGAGCAGTACTTC. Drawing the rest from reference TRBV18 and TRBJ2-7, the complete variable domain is NAGVMQNPRHLVRRRGQEARLRCSPMKGHSHVYWYRQLPEEGLKFMVYLQKENIIDESGMPKERFSAEFPKEGPSILRIQQVVRGDSAAYFCASSPGGRPDEQYFGPGTRLTVT.